This TCR beta chain was profiled in a study of cytomegalovirus exposure and HLA in healthy donors (dated by TCRdb to between 2016 and 2019). Looking at the study overall: An earlier analysis of about 560 of the donors reported approximately 260 Gb of sequence data and 117 million unique TCR beta sequences obtained from about 200 million T cells. Class I and class II HLA loci were covered by the typing at four-digit resolution. An earlier analysis of approximately 640 of the donors applied high-throughput TCR beta sequencing to assess whether each TCR beta V gene segment acted as functional or pseudogenic. Among the roughly 380 genotyped donors, around 81% belonged to the genetic ancestry cluster associated with self-reported Caucasian donors. A later analysis re-analyzed previously published TCR beta repertoires from 666 donors and added high-resolution HLA genotyping to study TCR occurrence patterns. The study combined high-throughput TCR immunosequencing, statistical association of individual TCRs with disease status, and machine learning to predict cytomegalovirus infection status. Among around 400 genotyped donors of the cohort, an average of roughly 230,000 unique TCR beta nucleotide sequences was sequenced per donor, of which roughly 17% were non-productive. About five DR-DQ haplotypes were handled as single units for association and clustering, since linkage in the cohort was strong. Genome-wide SNP genotypes for about 65% of the roughly 700 donors were used in a later genetic analysis, which treated that subset as a discovery cohort. The later analysis used no new phenotypic data to find candidate immune exposures, relying instead on TCR beta sequences and their occurrence across donors. The number of donors typed differed by locus, with 629-630 for A, B, C, DRB1 and DQB1, roughly 520 for DQA1, over 600 for DPA1, and over 400 for DPB1. Donor age, sex, ethnicity and CMV serostatus were compiled alongside the repertoire data. The T cell repertoires of around 730 subjects were profiled by immunosequencing and related to cytomegalovirus serostatus. A separate validation cohort of approximately 130 different subjects was used in addition to the approximately 610-subject first cohort. Roughly 300 gigabases of sequencing data and 70 million to 100 million unique TCR sequences made up an early release that covered fewer than 650 HLA-typed donors. Every discovery cohort repertoire had been produced on one sequencing platform. The study aimed to test whether signatures of past pathogen exposure could be identified by cataloging public T cell receptors. Summary of the overall study and its limitations: Most TCR sequences were observed very rarely across donors, whereas some public TCRs were present in many individuals. Cytomegalovirus status was reported to be diagnosed by the classifier with high specificity and sensitivity in both the original and validation cohorts. When HLA alleles, especially DR and DQ, strongly co-occurred, attributing TCR associations to individual alleles was difficult. A cluster of highly shared sequence variants was judged likely to be a technical artifact of the sequencing pipeline. In a later genetic analysis, a missense DCLRE1C variant was associated with V-gene and J-gene trimming of TCR beta chains, and the association was replicated in an independent cohort. A later analysis found that TCR association rates varied across HLA loci, with DRB1 alleles showing the most associated TCRs and HLA-C alleles the fewest. A later analysis found that HLA-associated TCR beta chains were more clonally expanded and had lower generation probabilities than equally common non-associated chains. A later analysis associated some 17,000 TCR beta sequences with specific HLA alleles at a false discovery rate of 0.05. Correlated functional status among segregating V segments might be attributable to linkage disequilibrium, but an unknown experimental factor could not be ruled out. About 17 rarely observed V segments, including chromosome 9 orphons, were excluded from the earlier analysis of approximately 500 of the donors because counts were too low. The study listed around 160 TCR beta chains as associated with cytomegalovirus. Because HLA typing was unavailable for some donors at each locus, only the typed subset was used in association tests. The cohort was sequenced for TCR beta chains only, and without alpha or paired-chain data the features that could be detected were limited. According to the authors, the approach could potentially be generalized to other disease states and immunological phenotypes. A further reported finding was that TCR beta sequences accurately predicted the HLA-A and HLA-B alleles for most subjects in the first cohort. In a later genetic analysis, fewer N-insertions in productive TCRs were reported among donors in an Asian-associated ancestry cluster than the 666-donor mean. According to a later analysis, parvovirus B19, influenza, CMV and Epstein-Barr virus appeared linked to several top co-occurrence clusters. Immune exposure information for the cohort was limited to CMV serostatus. Some IMGT-functional V segments, including TRBV6-2 and TRBV6-3, could not be distinguished by the 87-base-pair reads and were therefore excluded. An earlier analysis of approximately 500 of the donors showed that most TCR beta V segments appeared in productive rearrangements either about 87% or about 30% of the time, which broadly matched IMGT annotations. Most CMV-associated TCR beta chains appeared to be HLA-restricted in a later analysis, and the HLA associations seemed to be driven largely by CMV exposure. A few of the identified cytomegalovirus-associated TCR beta chains were confirmed in vitro to be specific for cytomegalovirus antigens. Presence/absence analyses assumed roughly uniform sequencing depth across donors, an assumption that may not hold.

The CDR3, cysteine through phenylalanine, is 15 amino acids long. The read is trimmed to its CDR3 DNA, 45 bases read in frame from base 1. CDR1 and CDR2, looked up from the germline V gene (reference sequence), are SEHNR and FQNEAQ. Compared with germline, V lacks 5 bases and J lacks 3 bases; bases without a gene match: 7. Library creation used the immunoSEQ multiplex PCR assay. For the multiplex PCR, a mixture combining 60 forward primers for TCR Vbeta segments and 13 reverse primers for TCR Jbeta segments was used. The CDR3 region of rearranged TCR beta genes was amplified from genomic DNA with a multiplex PCR assay. On the Illumina HiSeq System, the amplified TCR beta libraries were sequenced as 87-base-pair reads. The published analysis was carried out like this. In a later analysis, some 80 million unique TCR beta chains were counted across the 650 to 750 repertoires, and roughly 10 million of these chains were shared by at least two donors. Raw reads were error-corrected and collapsed into unique sequences by a nearest-neighbor algorithm in which closely related sequences were merged to remove PCR and sequencing errors. V, D and J gene segments were assigned by aligning CDR3 sequences to IMGT reference sequences. For a sequence to be retained, a match of at least six nucleotides was required to both a V gene segment and a J gene segment. A rearrangement counted as productive if the CDR3 had no stop codons and remained in frame with V and J, and every other rearrangement counted as non-productive. Following IMGT convention, CDR3 was defined as the stretch from the second conserved V-encoded cysteine up to the conserved J-encoded phenylalanine. The earlier analysis of roughly 590 of the donors excluded any sequence lacking an unambiguous match to a single V gene segment. In an earlier analysis of 587 of the donors, a V segment was called functional when productive rearrangements were above 56.7%, and segregating when the standard deviation between donors exceeded 5%. A statistical classification framework was built to diagnose cytomegalovirus status from the catalog of TCR beta chain sequences. V and J gene assignment, in a later analysis, came from comparing TCR nucleotide sequences with IMGT/GENE-DB human TR gene sequences. Using the TCRdist pipeline, a later analysis assigned CDR3 sequences along with most-parsimonious VDJ recombination scenarios. In a later analysis, each TCR beta chain was defined by its CDR3 amino acid sequence together with its V-gene family, and reads lacking a unique V-gene family were excluded. In a later analysis, 500 to 700 highly shared, low-generation-probability nucleotide sequences were removed to address suspected cross-contamination and a sequencing artifact. A later analysis calculated a clonal expansion index for each public chain from normalized within-repertoire ranks of inferred template counts. In a later analysis, generation probabilities were computed using a VDJ recombination model fitted to out-of-frame rearrangements, and the results were checked against IGoR. In a later analysis, hypergeometric tests were used to score TCR-TCR, TCR-HLA and TCR-CMV co-occurrence, with a repertoire-size bias correction applied to TCR pairs. In a later analysis, false discovery rates were estimated by permuting HLA or CMV assignments 20 times. In a later analysis, co-occurring TCRs were grouped using DBSCAN, and TCRdist sequence similarity was added for clustering within HLA-allele-positive subsets. For co-occurrence clustering, repertoires with fewer than 30,000 or more than 120,000 public chains were excluded, along with four or five repertoires with anomalous nucleotide sharing. The table comes from immuneACCESS by way of TCRdb, which keeps in-frame sequences with V and J called. Part of the clones is missing from these tables; in studies checked, under half for an unresolved V gene and the rest for unknown reasons. That table gives V, J and clone size, and the DNA gave D and trimming. The sample includes 200,000 to 250,000 clones, with 60% to 80% observed a single time. The top ten clonotypes cover under 2% of the sample.

In total, approximately 690 healthy bone marrow donors made up the cohort. Cohort members were all nominally healthy when sampled, although unrecorded immune exposures were likely present. The donor tested CMV seronegative, placing the donor among the 350 or so seronegative members of the cohort. Each donor provided a peripheral blood sample, and peripheral blood mononuclear cells were used for TCR beta sequencing. The Qiagen DNeasy Blood Extraction Kit was used to extract genomic DNA from the blood cell samples. About this clone itself: This receptor's antigen is unknown. Base qualities are not provided; no much larger clone lies one nucleotide away.

The chain uses TRBV7-9 and TRBJ1-1; 9 of the junction bases match TRBD1. The clonotype originates from a man younger than 30 in good health and CMV-seronegative. Material for sequencing was PBMCs. The CDR3 is CASSPGQGGHTEAFF. The sequence in DNA is TGTGCCAGCAGCCCGGGACAGGGAGGTCACACTGAAGCTTTCTTT.